Listed here is a single T cell receptor beta chain. The V and J ends lost 2 bases and 3 bases, in that order; junction bases with no gene match: 6. The CDR3 loop spans 15 amino acids. Looked up from germline, CDR1 is MNHNY and CDR2 is SVGAGI (reference sequence). Clones were read by immunoSEQ multiplex PCR, and TCRdb kept only the in-frame ones, dropping some. The sample comprises some 110,000 clones, 80% to 85% of which are singletons, and roughly two fifths rests with the top ten. These data belong to a study of blood T cell repertoires in COVID-19. This TCR was recovered from a man older than 75 with acute or convalescent COVID-19. Sequencing was performed on peripheral blood. V and J are TRBV6-6 and TRBJ1-2, with TRBD1 identical over 7 bases. CDR3 nucleotide sequence: TGTGCCAGCAGTTACGTCACAGGGGCGTACTATGGCTACACCTTC. It specifies CASSYVTGAYYGYTF.